This TCR beta chain came from a study of CD8 T cell repertoires and HIV-1 epitope variants. Overall study context: Each of Twenty-five Gag and Nef epitope peptides stimulated a separate culture. Study observations and caveats: Beta chains alone show antigen proliferation, not cytokine profile or function.

The repertoire was sequenced with immunoSEQ multiplex PCR; TCRdb's copy has only in-frame clones and lacks some. The data contain roughly 100,000 clones, 60% to 80% of them singletons. V was clipped by 4 bases and J by 0 bases, with 7 bases between them. The CDR3 runs to 13 residues. Per the germline V gene, CDR1 is SGHTA and CDR2 is FQGNSA. This clone was seen a few times. Antigen unknown. The rearrangement uses TRBV7-2 and TRBJ2-7; unclear D gene. The source of this sequence is a male donor with HIV. The sequenced sample was uncultured baseline CD8+ T cells from peripheral blood mononuclear cells (PBMCs). The DNA for the CDR3 is TGTGCCAGCAGCTCCGATAGCTCCTACGAGCAGTACTTC. Protein product: CASSSDSSYEQYF.